Shown below are 7 T cell receptor beta chains from a single sample sequenced in a study of T cells in Graves' hyperthyroidism and ophthalmopathy. What was amplified from RNA transcripts were TCR beta CDR3 regions. During a first-round RT-PCR of the TCR CDR3, the HTBI primer set was used. TCRdb used MiXCR to reprocess the multiplex PCR reads, holding one entry per CDR3 protein. The table has about 400,000 distinct CDR3 sequences, 14% seen once. Specimen: blood. The receptors stem from a woman aged 25 to 45 with Graves' ophthalmopathy.

This clonotype has more than one count but fewer than ten. The chain is built from TRBV6-1 and TRBJ2-2; 9 bases match TRBD1. The CDR3 is 14 residues long. Germline V gene data show CDR1 as MNHNS and CDR2 as SASEGT. The ends lost 5 bases at V and 3 bases at J; junction bases unmatched: 1. In nucleotides, the CDR3 is TGTGCCAGCAGTCGGGACAGGGACACCGGGGAGCTGTTTTTT. Translated, it gives CASSRDRDTGELFF.

This clonotype was found many times. The chain is built from TRBV12-3 or TRBV12-4 and TRBJ2-1; 7 positions match TRBD2. The CDR3 totals 14 residues. The trim removed 6 bases at V and 8 bases at J, leaving 10 bases unmatched. Here the CDR3 reads CASSLSSGGDEQFF. DNA for the CDR3: TGTGCCAGCAGCCTTTCCTCGGGAGGTGATGAGCAGTTCTTC.

Of note for this clonotype: At one end, the junction sequence differs from germline, possibly due to a read error. The chain links TRBV2 to TRBJ2-3; weak D call: TRBD1 (6 bases). Looked up from germline, CDR1 is SNHLY and CDR2 is FYNNEI. The CDR3 sequence is 16 residues long. The DNA for the CDR3 is TGTGCCGGCAGGGAAAGACAGGCTCTCAGCACAGATACGCAGTATTTT. The encoded protein is CAGRERQALSTDTQYF.

This clonotype has a handful of counts. J is TRBJ2-1 and V is TRBV28, with 10 bases identical to TRBD1. J lost 7 bases, V lost 2 bases, and 2 bases had no gene match. The CDR3 is 14 residues long. Germline V lookup: CDR1 MDHEN, CDR2 SYDVKM. Written as DNA, the CDR3 is TGTGCCAGCAGTTTAGGGGACAGGGGTAATGAGCAGTTCTTC. This gives the protein CASSLGDRGNEQFF.

Many counts were recorded for this clonotype. The CDR3 sequence: CASSEWGGGADTQYF. The CDR3 bases are TGTGCCAGCAGTGAATGGGGCGGGGGGGCAGATACGCAGTATTTT. The chain combines TRBV2 with TRBJ2-3; 9 bases map to TRBD2. The germline gives CDR1 SNHLY, CDR2 FYNNEI. The CDR3 runs to 15 residues. The trim removed 2 bases at V and 4 bases at J, leaving 4 bases unmatched.

Notes on this clonotype: At one boundary the junction diverges from the germline segment, which might be a read error. This sequence joins TRBV27 and TRBJ2-5; 10 bases align to TRBD2. The CDR3 runs 16 residues. Germline assignment: CDR1 MNHEY and CDR2 SMNVEV (reference sequence). The CDR3 DNA follows: TGTGCCAGCAGTCTATCCAGCGGGGGGGCCGGAGAGACCCAGTACTTC. It yields the protein CASSLSSGGAGETQYF.

This chain links TRBV15 with TRBJ2-3, with TRBD2 matching 8 bases. From germline, CDR1 is LNHNV and CDR2 YYDKDF (reference sequence). This CDR3 has 16 amino acids. Germline trimming cut 0 bases from V and 6 bases from J; bases unmatched to any gene: 8. CDR3 nucleotides: TGTGCCACCAGCAGAGACTCAGCGGGGGATGGGGATACGCAGTATTTT. Amino acid sequence: CATSRDSAGDGDTQYF.